This is a list of T cell receptor beta chains from one sample in a study of shared clonotypes between healthy human individuals. Assay used: immunoSEQ multiplex PCR; TCRdb lists only in-frame clones, some missing. The repertoire holds approximately 500,000 clones, with more than 65% as singletons. Sequences were obtained from PBMCs. These receptors originate from a middle-aged woman in good health. Some clones in this sample may be carry-over from other donors' samples. CDR3s include the opening cysteine and the closing phenylalanine or tryptophan. D genes are given only for firm matches. Some rows have no size entry. The others give once, few or many, or a class for an expanded clone.

D: TRBD2
J: TRBJ2-2
V: TRBV5-4
size: few
CDR3: CASSFSAGRITGELFF
DNA: TGTGCCAGCAGCTTTTCAGCGGGACGTATCACCGGGGAGCTGTTTTTT

D: .
J: TRBJ2-1
V: TRBV2
size: .
CDR3: CASSDSGANYNEQFF
DNA: TGTGCCAGCAGTGATTCTGGGGCTAACTACAATGAGCAGTTCTTC

D: TRBD2
J: TRBJ2-1
V: TRBV5-1
size: .
CDR3: CASSATSGTYNEQFF
DNA: TGCGCCAGCAGCGCTACTAGCGGCACCTACAATGAGCAGTTCTTC

D: .
J: TRBJ2-5
V: TRBV7-3
size: .
CDR3: CASSSTGARQETQYF
DNA: TGTGCCAGCAGCTCCACCGGGGCCCGCCAAGAGACCCAGTACTTC

D: .
J: TRBJ2-3
V: TRBV1
size: .
CDR3: CTSSQDTRESTDTQYF
DNA: TGCACCAGCAGCCAAGATACGCGGGAGAGCACAGATACGCAGTATTTT

D: TRBD1
J: TRBJ2-3
V: TRBV2
size: .
CDR3: CASRARGITDTQYF
DNA: TGTGCCAGCAGGGCCAGGGGGATCACAGATACGCAGTATTTT

D: TRBD1
J: TRBJ2-1
V: TRBV4-2
size: .
CDR3: CASSQDRTGRDEQFF
DNA: TGTGCCAGCAGCCAAGATCGGACAGGGCGGGATGAGCAGTTCTTC

D: .
J: TRBJ2-7
V: TRBV21-1
size: .
CDR3: CASSKIRDRAYEQYF
DNA: TGTGCCAGCAGCAAAATCCGGGACAGGGCTTACGAGCAGTACTTC

D: .
J: TRBJ1-4
V: TRBV28
size: .
CDR3: CASTLDPPTNEKLFF
DNA: TGTGCCAGCACCTTGGACCCTCCAACTAATGAAAAACTGTTTTTT

D: TRBD2
J: TRBJ2-7
V: TRBV7-9
size: .
CDR3: CASSSPRLAGGYEQYF
DNA: TGTGCCAGCAGCTCCCCACGACTAGCGGGAGGTTACGAGCAGTACTTC